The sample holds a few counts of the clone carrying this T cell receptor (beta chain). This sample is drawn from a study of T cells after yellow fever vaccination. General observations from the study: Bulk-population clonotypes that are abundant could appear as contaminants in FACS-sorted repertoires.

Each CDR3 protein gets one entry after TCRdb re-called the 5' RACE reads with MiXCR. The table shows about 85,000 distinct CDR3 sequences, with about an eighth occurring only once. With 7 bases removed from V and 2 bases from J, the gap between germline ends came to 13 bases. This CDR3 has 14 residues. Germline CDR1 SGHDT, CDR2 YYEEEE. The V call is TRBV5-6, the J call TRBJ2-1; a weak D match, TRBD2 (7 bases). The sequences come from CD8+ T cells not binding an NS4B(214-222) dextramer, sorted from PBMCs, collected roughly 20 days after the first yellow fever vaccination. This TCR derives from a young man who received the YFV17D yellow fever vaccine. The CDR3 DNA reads TGTGCCAGCCGGGGGGCGGGTCCCTACAATGAGCAGTTCTTC. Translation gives CASRGAGPYNEQFF.